This T cell receptor beta chain originates from a study of radiotherapy plus CTLA-4 blockade in lung cancer. Study-wide context: 15% to 20% of patients responded objectively, and roughly 34% achieved disease control.

Chemo-refractory metastatic non-small-cell lung cancer patients underwent focal radiation alongside CTLA-4 blockade with ipilimumab. Germline lookup yields CDR1 SGHVS and CDR2 FNYEAQ. V was pared by 3 bases and J by 8 bases, with 22 bases between. CDR3 length: 16 amino acids. On this clone: Its antigen is as yet unknown.

The study, taken as a whole, reports: Response was reportedly best predicted by early blood T cell clone dynamics, with interferon-beta.

Assay: immunoSEQ multiplex PCR; the TCRdb copy retains only in-frame clones and omits some. The table lists under 110,000 clones, over 75% of them singletons. The material sequenced was peripheral blood, taken from a patient treated with radiotherapy plus ipilimumab. This rearrangement joins TRBV7-6 to TRBJ1-2; no clear D. The sequence came from a human donor with non-small cell lung cancer that progressed on radiotherapy plus ipilimumab. Some clones in this sample may be carry-over from other donors' samples. The DNA of the CDR3 is TGTGCCAGCAGCTTCCATGAGCCTGCCATAACACGGGGCTACACCTTC. It specifies CASSFHEPAITRGYTF.